Detailed here is one TCR beta chain. The CDR3 loop spans 14 amino acids. Germline assignment: CDR1 SGDLS and CDR2 YYNGEE. V shed 3 bases, J shed 7 bases, and the junction held 4 bases outside the gene matches. These data belong to a study of blood T cell repertoires in COVID-19. Study context: Samples taken during acute and convalescent COVID-19 were collected in the United States, Italy and Spain. The cDNA or gDNA used as material had been derived from T cells, B-cell-depleted T cells, or PBMCs.

Original methodology: Amplification of reference gene primers was used by the study to estimate nucleated cell counts. The method was immunoSEQ multiplex PCR; TCRdb's version includes in-frame clones alone and lacks a portion of them. V, J and clone size were drawn from that table, and D and trimming were deduced from the DNA. The table records roughly 200,000 clones, more than 75% of them present only once. The source material was peripheral blood. The chain combines TRBV9 with TRBJ1-6, with 7 bases fitting TRBD1. This TCR derives from a person aged 65 to 79 with COVID-19, enrolled during active disease. The CDR3 coding sequence is TGTGCCAGCAGCGCGGGACAGCCGAATTCACCCCTCCACTTT. This encodes CASSAGQPNSPLHF. Full variable domain (remainder filled in from reference TRBV9 and TRBJ1-6): DSGVTQTPKHLITATGQRVTLRCSPRSGDLSVYWYQQSLDQGLQFLIQYYNGEERAKGNILERFSAQQFPDLHSELNLSSLELGDSALYFCASSAGQPNSPLHFGNGTRLTVT.